Below are 32 T cell receptor beta chains sequenced from a single sample in a study of blood T cell repertoires in COVID-19. The data were produced by immunoSEQ multiplex PCR, yet TCRdb's version contains in-frame clones alone and is incomplete. Seen here are fewer than 350,000 clones, roughly 85% observed once, and the top ten hold around 6.9%. Sequencing used peripheral blood. Source of these receptors: a human donor in a cohort sampled during active COVID-19.

This clone turned up a few times. The V gene is TRBV7-8, the J gene TRBJ2-1, with 8 bases fitting TRBD2. Unmatched junction bases numbered 6, after V lost 3 bases and J lost 5 bases. The CDR3 has 15 residues. Germline V CDR1 and CDR2: SGHVS, FQNEAQ. Here the CDR3 reads CASSLRGALDNEQFF. The DNA for the CDR3 is TGTGCCAGCAGCTTGCGGGGGGCATTAGACAATGAGCAGTTCTTC.

In DNA form, the CDR3 reads TGCGCCAGCAGCCCTCCTCCCGAGGACAACTCCTACGAGCAGTACTTC. Encoded protein: CASSPPPEDNSYEQYF. V usage is TRBV5-1 and J usage is TRBJ2-7; D perhaps matches TRBD1 (5 bases). This CDR3 is built from 16 residues. The V gene lost 4 bases and the J gene lost 0 bases, with 17 bases spanning the gap. CDR1 and CDR2 from the germline V gene are SGHRS and YFSETQ.

The chain uses TRBV5-5 and TRBJ1-6; D is ambiguous. The CDR3 has 16 residues. The V end lost 4 bases, the J end lost 0 bases, and 11 bases lay between the germline ends. Germline CDR1 reads SGHKS; CDR2 reads YYEKEE (reference sequence). CDR3 sequence: CASSLKESSYNSPLHF. CDR3 in DNA: TGTGCCAGCAGCCTGAAGGAGAGCTCCTATAATTCACCCCTCCACTTT.

The rearrangement joins TRBV10-3 to TRBJ2-1, with D possibly matching TRBD1 (5 bases). The CDR3 loop spans 16 amino acids. Germline V gene lookup returns CDR1 ENHRY and CDR2 SYGVKD. V was clipped by 3 bases and J by 0 bases, with 12 bases between them. In DNA, the CDR3 is TGTGCCATCAGTGACATCGACAGAAGCTCCTACAATGAGCAGTTCTTC. Its translation is CAISDIDRSSYNEQFF.

This rearrangement joins TRBV5-1 to TRBJ2-3; 9 positions match TRBD1. This CDR3 spans 11 amino acids. V gave up 8 bases and J gave up 6 bases; unmatched junction bases: 1. Germline V gene lookup returns CDR1 SGHRS and CDR2 YFSETQ. The CDR3 sequence is CASGTGDTQYF. DNA for the CDR3: TGCGCCAGTGGGACAGGGGATACGCAGTATTTT.

The rearrangement joins TRBV13 to TRBJ1-3, with D hard to call. Between the trimmed V and J ends, which lost 5 bases and 1 base, there was a span of 12 bases. The CDR3 is 15 amino acids. Germline V gives CDR1 PRHDT, CDR2 FYEKMQ (reference sequence). CDR3 sequence (DNA): TGTGCCAGCAGCGCACCAACCCGGTCTGGAAACACCATATATTTT. This translates into CASSAPTRSGNTIYF.

This sequence joins TRBV5-5 and TRBJ2-7, with a possible D match to TRBD1 (5 bases). CDR1 is SGHKS and CDR2 is YYEKEE in the germline V gene (reference sequence). This CDR3 is 14 amino acids long. V lost 6 bases and J lost 2, with 15 bases in between. The CDR3 DNA reads TGTGCCAGCACCCCAAGACAGTTTCCCTACGAGCAGTACTTC. Protein product: CASTPRQFPYEQYF.

As DNA, the CDR3 is TGTGCCAGCTCCCCAGGGCAGGCGATGAACACCGGGGAGCTGTTTTTT. The encoded protein is CASSPGQAMNTGELFF. The chain couples TRBV18 to TRBJ2-2; tentative D call: TRBD1 (5 bases). The CDR3 runs to 16 residues. CDR1 and CDR2 from the germline V gene are KGHSH and LQKENI. Trimming removed 6 bases from V and 1 base from J, with 15 bases in between.

This CDR3 is CASSNPGQPQHF. The CDR3, as DNA: TGCGCCAGCAGCAACCCCGGGCAGCCCCAGCATTTT. V and J are TRBV5-1 and TRBJ1-5, with D unclear. The CDR3 has 12 amino acids. Trimming pared 4 bases from V and 7 bases from J, leaving 9 bases between. Germline CDR1 is SGHRS and CDR2 is YFSETQ.

The chain has TRBV7-2 and TRBJ1-1, with TRBD1 identical over 8 bases. V lost 2 bases to trimming and J lost 1 base; unmatched junction nucleotides: 9. This CDR3 region has 17 residues. Germline CDR1 SGHTA, CDR2 FQGNSA. The DNA for the CDR3 is TGTGCCAGCAGCTTAACCAGGGGGCGTCCCCAGAACACTGAAGCTTTCTTT. This gives the protein CASSLTRGRPQNTEAFF.

Points on this clone: In the same sample, other DNA sequences code for this CDR3. CDR3 DNA: TGTGCCAGCTCACCAGACAGGGATTATGGCTACACCTTC. Translation: CASSPDRDYGYTF. V is TRBV18 and J is TRBJ1-2; TRBD1 agrees at 7 bases. The CDR3 contains 13 residues. CDR1 is KGHSH, CDR2 LQKENI, per germline. Unmatched junction bases numbered 2, after V lost 2 bases and J lost 5 bases.

The chain links TRBV30 to TRBJ1-4; 9 positions match TRBD1. Germline loops: CDR1 GTSNPN, CDR2 SVGIG (reference sequence). Trimming at V came to 6 bases and at J to 3 bases, leaving 5 bases not matched to a gene. The CDR3 covers 14 residues. The CDR3 here is CACIQGASNEKLFF. DNA of the CDR3: TGTGCCTGCATACAGGGGGCATCTAATGAAAAACTGTTTTTT.

This clone appeared a single time. This chain joins TRBV6-6 and TRBJ1-2; D may be TRBD1 (6 bases). V gave up 6 bases and J gave up 7 bases, with 21 bases separating them. The CDR3 covers 15 residues. Germline V CDR1 and CDR2: MNHNY, SVGAGI (reference sequence). CDR3 loop: CASRREGGPLFGYTF. The CDR3 bases are TGTGCCAGCAGGAGGGAGGGGGGCCCACTATTTGGCTACACCTTC.

The rearrangement joins TRBV11-3 to TRBJ2-1; maybe TRBD2 (5 bases). Trimming took 4 bases from V and 5 from J, leaving 12 bases between them. This CDR3 comprises 14 residues. CDR1 and CDR2 from the germline V gene are SGHNT and YENEEA. CDR3 region: CASSSVTGNNEQFF. CDR3 sequence (DNA): TGTGCCAGCAGCTCCGTTACGGGGAACAATGAGCAGTTCTTC.

V and J are TRBV4-1 and TRBJ1-2; the D is unclear. CDR1 and CDR2 from the germline V gene are MGHRA and YSYEKL. Trimming took 2 bases from V and 0 from J, leaving 7 bases between them. The CDR3 length is 14 residues. CDR3 region: CASSQSLSNYGYTF. CDR3 nucleotide sequence: TGCGCCAGCAGCCAATCTTTGTCTAACTATGGCTACACCTTC.

This clone came up a few times. V is TRBV5-1 and J is TRBJ1-3; the D gene is possibly TRBD1 (6 bases). The CDR3 totals 13 residues. V lost 0 bases and J lost 11, with 12 bases in between. The V gene's germline CDR1 is SGHRS and CDR2 YFSETQ. As DNA, the CDR3 is TGCGCCAGCAGCTTGGATCAGGGGCGGTCCATATATTTT. This codes for CASSLDQGRSIYF.

A word on this clone: Other DNA sequences in this sample translate to the same CDR3. The rearrangement uses TRBV7-3 and TRBJ1-1; 9 nucleotides agree with TRBD1. Trimming removed 2 bases from V and 3 bases from J; junction bases left unmatched: 1. Germline lookup yields CDR1 SGHTA and CDR2 FQGTGA. The CDR3 length is 14 residues. The CDR3, as DNA: TGTGCCAGCAGCTTACGGGACAGGGACACTGAAGCTTTCTTT. The encoded protein is CASSLRDRDTEAFF.

The rearrangement links TRBV10-1 to TRBJ2-3; TRBD2 might be the D (5 bases). This CDR3 is 15 amino acids long. Germline assignment: CDR1 WNHNN and CDR2 SYGVQD (reference sequence). Trimming pared 7 bases from V and 4 bases from J, leaving 18 bases between. CDR3 protein: CASTPAERTSDTQYF. The CDR3 region has the DNA TGCGCCAGCACCCCGGCTGAGCGGACCTCAGATACGCAGTATTTT.

The J gene is TRBJ1-6, the V gene TRBV5-1, with D uncertain. Trimming removed 1 base from V and 0 bases from J, with 11 bases in between. The CDR3 extends over 17 amino acids. CDR1 is SGHRS and CDR2 is YFSETQ in the germline V gene. CDR3 DNA: TGCGCCAGCAGCTTGAATATTAGGAGCTCCTATAATTCACCCCTCCACTTT. Translation: CASSLNIRSSYNSPLHF.

This clone came up once. V gene TRBV5-1 combines with J gene TRBJ2-3; D possibly corresponds to TRBD1 (6 bases). The germline V and J ends were trimmed by 3 bases and 2 bases, with 13 bases remaining between them. Germline V gene sequence: CDR1 SGHRS, CDR2 YFSETQ. There are 15 residues in the CDR3. This chain's CDR3 is CASSSGTPITDTQYF. The CDR3 DNA is TGCGCCAGCAGCTCCGGGACACCTATCACAGATACGCAGTATTTT.

The J gene is TRBJ1-1, the V gene TRBV19, with D hard to call. The V end was cut by 8 bases, the J end by 0 bases, with 10 bases between. From germline, CDR1 is LNHDA and CDR2 SQIVND (reference sequence). This CDR3 has 13 residues. For the CDR3, the DNA is TGTGCCAGTTTGGAGGGTTTGAACACTGAAGCTTTCTTT. Translated, it gives CASLEGLNTEAFF.

This chain connects TRBV6-6 to TRBJ2-2, with 14 bases fitting TRBD2. V lost 4 bases to trimming and J lost 6 bases; unmatched junction nucleotides: 4. The CDR3 runs 16 residues. Germline-derived CDR1 and CDR2 are MNHNY and SVGAGI (reference sequence). The CDR3 nucleotides are TGTGCCAGCAGTTTGACTAGCGGGGGGGCGGCCGGGGAGCTGTTTTTT. It yields the protein CASSLTSGGAAGELFF.

The gene calls are TRBV25-1 and TRBJ2-3; TRBD2 agrees at 7 bases. J was trimmed by 3 bases and V by 3 bases; bases with no gene match: 6. The CDR3 is made up of 15 amino acids. CDR1 is MGHDK, CDR2 SYGVNS, per germline. The CDR3 loop reads CASSEGGMGTDTQYF. CDR3 DNA sequence: TGTGCCAGCAGTGAGGGGGGGATGGGGACAGATACGCAGTATTTT.

The chain is built from TRBV7-6 and TRBJ2-7; no definite D call. The CDR3 length is 12 residues. Trimming pared 3 bases from V and 6 bases from J, leaving 9 bases between. Looked up from germline, CDR1 is SGHVS and CDR2 is FNYEAQ. CDR3 in DNA: TGTGCCAGCAGCTTTTTCGGCGGCGAGCAGTACTTC. Protein product: CASSFFGGEQYF.

The chain links TRBV6-6 to TRBJ2-6; a possible D gene is TRBD1 (6 bases). Germline V gene sequence: CDR1 MNHNY, CDR2 SVGAGI (reference sequence). The CDR3 extends over 17 amino acids. With 5 bases removed from V and 0 bases from J, the gap between germline ends came to 14 bases. The CDR3 bases are TGTGCCAGCAGTCAACAGGGTCTTGCCTCTGGGGCCAACGTCCTGACTTTC. Its protein product is CASSQQGLASGANVLTF.

This sequence joins TRBV5-4 and TRBJ2-2; 8 bases agree with TRBD2. CDR3 length: 16 residues. Germline trimming cut 0 bases from V and 1 base from J; bases unmatched to any gene: 2. Germline lookup yields CDR1 SGHNT and CDR2 YYREEE (reference sequence). The CDR3 nucleotides are TGTGCCAGCAGCTTGGGCGGGGGGCGGAACACCGGGGAGCTGTTTTTT. Encoded protein: CASSLGGGRNTGELFF.

The V call is TRBV3-1 (or the pseudogene TRBV3-2), the J call TRBJ2-7, with D possibly matching TRBD2 (6 bases). Trimming shortened V by 5 bases and J by 2 bases, and 10 bases separated the two germline ends. The CDR3 is 13 amino acids. CDR1 is LGHDT and CDR2 is YNNKEL in the germline V gene (reference sequence). CDR3 residues: CASSGRGAYEQYF. DNA of the CDR3: TGTGCCAGCAGCGGGCGGGGAGCCTACGAGCAGTACTTC.

The CDR3: CAIRPTGRAGNTIYF. DNA for the CDR3: TGTGCCATCAGGCCTACAGGGAGGGCTGGAAACACCATATATTTT. V and J are TRBV10-3 and TRBJ1-3; D perhaps matches TRBD1 (6 bases). V gave up 6 bases and J gave up 2 bases, with 14 bases separating them. Germline V gene sequence: CDR1 ENHRY, CDR2 SYGVKD. The CDR3 spans 15 residues.

The chain links TRBV9 to TRBJ1-4; 10 nucleotides agree with TRBD1. This CDR3 is 16 amino acids long. CDR1 is SGDLS, CDR2 YYNGEE, per germline. Germline trimming cut 3 bases from V and 0 bases from J; bases unmatched to any gene: 2. Here the CDR3 DNA reads TGTGCCAGCAGCGCAGGACAGGGGGCAACTAATGAAAAACTGTTTTTT. Amino acid sequence: CASSAGQGATNEKLFF.

This chain uses TRBV5-6 with TRBJ2-6; D perhaps matches TRBD2 (6 bases). Per the germline V gene, CDR1 is SGHDT and CDR2 is YYEEEE. CDR3 size: 17 residues. V lost 2 bases, J lost 0 bases, and 12 bases lay in between. CDR3 region: CASSLGGVLSGANVLTF. CDR3 DNA sequence: TGTGCCAGCAGCTTAGGCGGGGTACTCTCTGGGGCCAACGTCCTGACTTTC.

The gene calls are TRBV7-9 and TRBJ1-4, with D uncertain. V lost 3 bases and J 1 base, leaving 12 bases between the germline ends. The CDR3 has 16 amino acids. Germline V CDR1 and CDR2: SEHNR, FQNEAQ (reference sequence). CDR3 nucleotide sequence: TGTGCCAGCAGCTTTATGAGGGCGTTAACTAATGAAAAACTGTTTTTT. Translating it yields CASSFMRALTNEKLFF.

The chain employs TRBV7-9 and TRBJ1-2; D possibly corresponds to TRBD1 (5 bases). The CDR3 has 12 residues. The germline V gene has CDR1 SEHNR and CDR2 FQNEAQ (reference sequence). Trimming removed 7 bases from V and 4 bases from J, with 10 bases in between. CDR3 nucleotides: TGTGCCAGCATTACAGGAGCCTATGGCTACACCTTC. Protein: CASITGAYGYTF.